This is a list of T cell receptor beta chains from one sample in a study of regulatory T cells in long-lasting Graves disease. TCRdb called the multiplex PCR reads again in MiXCR, with one record for every CDR3 protein. The sample contains roughly 500,000 distinct CDR3 sequences, under 25% of which appear only once. The source material was peripheral blood mononuclear cells (PBMCs), sampled when the disease was refractory, from a patient treated with antithyroid drugs. Receptors originate from a female donor with Graves disease. Each CDR3 is given with its conserved first and last residue. The order of the fields is clone size, J gene, CDR3 length, D gene, V gene, CDR3 DNA, CDR3 protein. A D gene is named only where the DNA matches it firmly. The size field is filled for only some rows; it gives once, few, many or a size class.

>NA|TRBJ2-5|17|NA|TRBV20-1
TGCAGTGCCGCCTCCCCGGGACAAAGGAGTTGGGGGGAGACCCAGTACTTC
CSAASPGQRSWGETQYF
>NA|TRBJ2-5|13|TRBD1|TRBV30
TGTGCCTGGGCGGACAGGGCAGGGGAGACCCAGTACTTC
CAWADRAGETQYF
>many|TRBJ2-5|15|NA|TRBV20-1
TGCAGTGCTCCAGGGGGGGGGCCGGAACAAGAGACCCAGTACTTC
CSAPGGGPEQETQYF
>few|TRBJ2-7|13|TRBD2|TRBV20-1
TGCAGTGCCTACTTAGCGGGGTCCTACGAGCAGTACTTC
CSAYLAGSYEQYF
>many|TRBJ1-1|15|NA|TRBV28
TGTGCCAGCAGTTTTTCTCGGCGGATGAACACTGAAGCTTTCTTT
CASSFSRRMNTEAFF
>NA|TRBJ1-1|14|NA|TRBV12-3/TRBV12-4
TGTGCCAGCCAGCAGGGGACACAGGACACTGAAGCTTTCTTT
CASQQGTQDTEAFF
>once|TRBJ1-2|13|TRBD1|TRBV3-1
TGTGCCGGCAGCTCCACAGGGGATACGGGCTACACCTTC
CAGSSTGDTGYTF
>many|TRBJ2-7|15|NA|TRBV5-6
TGTGCCAGCAGCTTGGCTGGGGGACCCCCCTACGAGCAGTACTTC
CASSLAGGPPYEQYF
>many|TRBJ2-7|13|NA|TRBV28
TGTGCCAGCAGTTTCGTGCCCTCCTACGAGCAGTACTTC
CASSFVPSYEQYF
>many|TRBJ2-5|14|NA|TRBV29-1
TGCAGCGTTGAGTTTGAGGGGGGGGGGGAGACCCAGTACTTC
CSVEFEGGGETQYF
>few|TRBJ1-1|15|NA|TRBV6-1
TGTGCCAGCAGTGAAGCTTTCGGGGGGTACACTGAAGCTTTCTTT
CASSEAFGGYTEAFF
>NA|TRBJ2-5|15|TRBD2|TRBV7-2
TGTGCCAGCAGCCCGGGACTAACCGCTCCTGGGACCCAGTACTTC
CASSPGLTAPGTQYF
>NA|TRBJ1-2|18|TRBD1|TRBV9
TGTGCCAGCAGCCCTCGGACAGGGGGCAAAATCCTACACTATGGCTACACCTTC
CASSPRTGGKILHYGYTF
>many|TRBJ1-1|17|TRBD1|TRBV28
TGTGCCAGCAGATTTAGGGTGGGACAGGGGGCGCGAACTGAAGCTTTCTTT
CASRFRVGQGARTEAFF
>NA|TRBJ2-7|14|NA|TRBV6-1
TGTGCCAGCACCCCCGCGGGTACCCCCGACGAGCAGTACTTC
CASTPAGTPDEQYF
>many|TRBJ1-2|13|NA|TRBV7-3
TGTGCCAGCAGCTTAGGGGGGCTGCTGGGCTACACCTTC
CASSLGGLLGYTF
>many|TRBJ2-5|15|NA|TRBV30
TGTGCCTGGAGTGTTCGGGCAGGGTGGCAAGAGACCCAGTACTTC
CAWSVRAGWQETQYF
>many|TRBJ1-6|13|TRBD1|TRBV20-1
TGCAGTGCCCGACAGGGGGGAGATTCACCCCTCCACTTT
CSARQGGDSPLHF
>many|TRBJ1-1|15|NA|TRBV28
TGTGCCAGCAGACCAGGGAGGGGTAGGAACACTGAAGCTTTCTTT
CASRPGRGRNTEAFF
>few|TRBJ1-1|15|NA|TRBV7-3
TGTGCCAGCAGCCCCCGAGGTACTCTGAACACTGAAGCTTTCTTT
CASSPRGTLNTEAFF
>many|TRBJ1-2|13|TRBD1|TRBV19
TGTGCCAGTAGTATTGGACAGGGTGGAGGCTACACCTTC
CASSIGQGGGYTF
>many|TRBJ2-7|18|TRBD1|TRBV7-9
TGTGCCAGCAGCTTTAAACGGGACAGGGGGCGACAGGGCTACGAGCAGTACTTC
CASSFKRDRGRQGYEQYF
>few|TRBJ1-4|14|TRBD1|TRBV12-3/TRBV12-4
TGTGCCAGCATCTCCGGGACAGACAATGAAAAACTGTTTTTT
CASISGTDNEKLFF
>few|TRBJ2-7|16|TRBD1|TRBV7-9
TGTGCCAGCAGCGGGACCGGGACAGGAGGCTCCTACGAGCAGTACTTC
CASSGTGTGGSYEQYF
>many|TRBJ1-4|15|NA|TRBV6-1
TGTGCCAGCAGTCAGTCGCGGGCTGGAGAAGAAAAACTGTTTTTT
CASSQSRAGEEKLFF
>NA|TRBJ2-3|14|NA|TRBV7-2
TGTGCCAGCAGCTTAGCTGGCACCACAGATACGCAGTATTTT
CASSLAGTTDTQYF
>NA|TRBJ2-3|15|TRBD2|TRBV27
TGTGCCAGCAAAGAGCTTAAAGGGAGGGCAGATACGCAGTATTTT
CASKELKGRADTQYF
>many|TRBJ1-2|15|TRBD1|TRBV28
TGTGCCAGCAGTCGACAGGGGGCAAGGGATTATGGCTACACCTTC
CASSRQGARDYGYTF
>few|TRBJ1-3|14|NA|TRBV20-1
TGCAGTGCTACCCCAGGGGCCACCGGAAACACCATATATTTT
CSATPGATGNTIYF